The sequence of this T cell receptor (beta chain) was determined in a study of T cell responses to AZD1222 COVID-19 vaccine. Germline CDR1 reads LNHDA; CDR2 reads SQIVND (reference sequence). The CDR3 sequence is 14 residues long. Trimming removed 2 bases from V and 0 bases from J, with 7 bases in between. Here immunoSEQ multiplex PCR was the method, and the copy in TCRdb shows in-frame clones only, minus some. The sample lists tens of thousands of clones, 87% occurring once. This TCR derives from an adult in good health. The sample consisted of peripheral blood, taken on day 0 of AZD1222 vaccination. The chain carries TRBV19 and TRBJ1-1; D call uncertain. CDR3 protein: CASSILLLNTEAFF. CDR3 sequence (DNA): TGTGCCAGTAGTATACTCTTATTGAACACTGAAGCTTTCTTT.